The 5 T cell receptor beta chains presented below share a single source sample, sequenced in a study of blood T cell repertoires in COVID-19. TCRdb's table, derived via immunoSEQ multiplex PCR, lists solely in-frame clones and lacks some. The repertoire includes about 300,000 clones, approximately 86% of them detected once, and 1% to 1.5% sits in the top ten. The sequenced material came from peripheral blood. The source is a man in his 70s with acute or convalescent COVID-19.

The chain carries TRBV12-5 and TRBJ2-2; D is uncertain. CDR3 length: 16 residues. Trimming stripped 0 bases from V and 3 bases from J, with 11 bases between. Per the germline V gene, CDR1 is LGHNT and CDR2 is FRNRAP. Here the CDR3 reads CASGLVNEADTGELFF. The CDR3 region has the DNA TGTGCTAGTGGTTTGGTAAACGAGGCCGACACCGGGGAGCTGTTTTTT.

The CDR3 sequence: CASSLASATYEQYF. The CDR3 DNA sequence: TGTGCCAGCAGCTTAGCTAGCGCCACCTACGAGCAGTACTTC. The V call is TRBV7-2, the J call TRBJ2-7; possibly TRBD2 for D (5 bases). This CDR3 is 14 amino acids long. Trimming left V 0 bases short and J 2 bases short, with 8 bases between. Germline CDR1 reads SGHTA; CDR2 reads FQGNSA.

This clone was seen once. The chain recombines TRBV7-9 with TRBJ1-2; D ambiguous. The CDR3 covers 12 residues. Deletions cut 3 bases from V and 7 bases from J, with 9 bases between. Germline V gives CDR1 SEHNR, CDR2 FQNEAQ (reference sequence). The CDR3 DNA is TGTGCCAGCAGCTTTTCAGAAAGTGGCTACACCTTC. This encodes CASSFSESGYTF.

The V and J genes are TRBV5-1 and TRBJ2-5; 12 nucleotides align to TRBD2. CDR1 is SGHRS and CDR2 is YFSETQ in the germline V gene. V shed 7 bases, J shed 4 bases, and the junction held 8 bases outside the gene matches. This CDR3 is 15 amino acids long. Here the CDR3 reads CASYWTSGVGETQYF. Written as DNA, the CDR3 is TGCGCCAGCTATTGGACTAGCGGGGTAGGAGAGACCCAGTACTTC. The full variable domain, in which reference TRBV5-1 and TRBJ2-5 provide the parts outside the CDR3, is KAGVTQTPRYLIKTRGQQVTLSCSPISGHRSVSWYQQTPGQGLQFLFEYFSETQRNKGNFPGRFSGRQFSNSRSEMNVSTLELGDSALYLCASYWTSGVGETQYFGPGTRLLVL.

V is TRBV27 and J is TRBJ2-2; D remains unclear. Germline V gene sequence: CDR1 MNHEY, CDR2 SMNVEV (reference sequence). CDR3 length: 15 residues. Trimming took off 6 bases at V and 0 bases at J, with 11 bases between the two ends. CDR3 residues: CASRREPSNTGELFF. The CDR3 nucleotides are TGTGCCAGCAGACGCGAGCCATCGAACACCGGGGAGCTGTTTTTT.